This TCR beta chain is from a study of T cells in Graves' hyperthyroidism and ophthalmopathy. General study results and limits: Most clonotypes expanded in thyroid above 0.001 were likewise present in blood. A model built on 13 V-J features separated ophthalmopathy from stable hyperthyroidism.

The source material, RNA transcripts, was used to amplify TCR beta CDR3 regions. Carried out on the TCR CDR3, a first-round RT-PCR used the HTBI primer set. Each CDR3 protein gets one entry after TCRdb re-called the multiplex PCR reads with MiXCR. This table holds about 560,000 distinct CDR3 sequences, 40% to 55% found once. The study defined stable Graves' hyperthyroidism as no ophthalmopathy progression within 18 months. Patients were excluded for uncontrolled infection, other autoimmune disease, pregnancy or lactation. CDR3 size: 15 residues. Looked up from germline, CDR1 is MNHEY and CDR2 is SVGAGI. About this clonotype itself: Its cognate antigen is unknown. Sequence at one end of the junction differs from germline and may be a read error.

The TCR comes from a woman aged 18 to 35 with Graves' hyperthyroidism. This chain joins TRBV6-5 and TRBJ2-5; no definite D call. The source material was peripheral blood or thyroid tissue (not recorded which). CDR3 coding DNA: TGTGCCATCAGTTACTCGAACGTGGTACAGGAGACCCAGTACTTC. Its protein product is CAISYSNVVQETQYF.